A selection of T cell receptor beta chains follows, all from one sample in a study of cytomegalovirus exposure and HLA in healthy donors. Some clones are missing from TCRdb's copy, which holds only in-frame ones; the method was immunoSEQ multiplex PCR. The table lists about 160,000 clones, approximately 89% of them singletons, with about 9.4% in the top ten. Sequencing input: PBMCs. The receptors were sampled from a woman between 18 and 30 years old in good health and CMV-seropositive. Each CDR3 is given without its conserved first and last residue.

j_call v_call cdr3_aa
TRBJ1-2 TRBV19 ASSQTGDSGYT
TRBJ1-1 TRBV30 AWRPLGYTEAF
TRBJ2-7 TRBV7-2 ASSLARASGTRYEQY
TRBJ2-1 TRBV6-5 ASSQREVRNEQF
TRBJ2-7 TRBV7-2 ASSFGTYSYEQY
TRBJ2-5 TRBV5-8 ASSWGLEETQY
TRBJ2-1 TRBV27 ASRPGTSGSYNEQF
TRBJ1-1 TRBV7-2 ASSFPQDTEAF
TRBJ2-7 TRBV6-1 ASRRGGQGDYEQY
TRBJ1-2 TRBV4-1 ASSQPGQQYGYT
TRBJ2-7 TRBV5-1 ASSFKGQEYEQY
TRBJ2-3 TRBV28 ASSLFTRDTSTDTQY